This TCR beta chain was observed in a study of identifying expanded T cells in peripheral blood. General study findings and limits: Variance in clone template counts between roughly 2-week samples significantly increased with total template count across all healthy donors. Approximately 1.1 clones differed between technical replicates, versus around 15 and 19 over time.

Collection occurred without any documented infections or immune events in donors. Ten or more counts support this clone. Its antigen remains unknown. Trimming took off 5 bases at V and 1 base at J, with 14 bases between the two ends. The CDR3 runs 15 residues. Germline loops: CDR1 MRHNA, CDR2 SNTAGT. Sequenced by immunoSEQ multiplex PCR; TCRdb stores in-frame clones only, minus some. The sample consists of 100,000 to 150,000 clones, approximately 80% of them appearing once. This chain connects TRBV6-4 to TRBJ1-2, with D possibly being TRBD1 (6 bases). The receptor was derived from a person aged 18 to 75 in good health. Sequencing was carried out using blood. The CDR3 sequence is CASSNRTDLNYGYTF. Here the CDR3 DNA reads TGTGCCAGCAGTAATCGGACAGACCTTAACTATGGCTACACCTTC.